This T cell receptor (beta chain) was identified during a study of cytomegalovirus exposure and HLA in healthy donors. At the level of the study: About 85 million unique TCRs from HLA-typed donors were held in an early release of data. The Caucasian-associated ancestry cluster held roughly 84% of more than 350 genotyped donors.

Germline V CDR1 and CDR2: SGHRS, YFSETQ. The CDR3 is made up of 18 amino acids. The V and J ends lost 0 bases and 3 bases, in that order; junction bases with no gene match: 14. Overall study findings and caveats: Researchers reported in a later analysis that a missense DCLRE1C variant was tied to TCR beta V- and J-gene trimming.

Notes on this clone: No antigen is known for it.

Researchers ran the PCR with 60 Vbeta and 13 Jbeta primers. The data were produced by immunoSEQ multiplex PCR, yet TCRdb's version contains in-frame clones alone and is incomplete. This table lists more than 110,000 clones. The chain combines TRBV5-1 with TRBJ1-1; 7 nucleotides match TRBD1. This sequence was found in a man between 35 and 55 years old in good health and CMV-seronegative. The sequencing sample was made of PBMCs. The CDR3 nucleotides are TGCGCCAGCAGCTTGGGACGAACAGGGGTGGTTCGGGACACTGAAGCTTTCTTT. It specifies CASSLGRTGVVRDTEAFF.